This is a list of T cell receptor beta chains from one sample in a study of T cell responses to AZD1222 COVID-19 vaccine. Produced via immunoSEQ multiplex PCR; TCRdb's table is partial and in-frame only. Among 150,000 or so clones listed, around 90% were seen once. The material sequenced was peripheral blood, taken on day 0 of AZD1222 vaccination. Source of these receptors: an adult in good health. Each CDR3 is given with its conserved first and last residue. The D gene is left open where the match is weak. Clone size appears in some rows only: once, few, many, or a class for an expanded clone.

J gene | clone size | D gene | V gene | CDR3 protein | CDR3 DNA
TRBJ2-2 | . | . | TRBV28 | CASSLFQTGELFF | TGTGCCAGCAGTTTATTCCAGACCGGGGAGCTGTTTTTT
TRBJ2-1 | . | TRBD2 | TRBV12-3/TRBV12-4 | CASSRGDLGFF | TGTGCCAGCAGTCGGGGGGACCTTGGGTTCTTC
TRBJ1-4 | . | TRBD1 | TRBV3-1/TRBV3-2 | CASSRGQGTTNEKLFF | TGTGCCAGCAGCCGCGGACAGGGCACAACTAATGAAAAACTGTTTTTT
TRBJ2-2 | . | TRBD1 | TRBV9 | CASSVSGTGPTGELFF | TGTGCCAGCAGCGTATCCGGGACAGGGCCCACCGGGGAGCTGTTTTTT
TRBJ2-1 | . | . | TRBV6-1 | CASSETANPSYNEQFF | TGTGCCAGCAGTGAGACAGCTAACCCCTCCTACAATGAGCAGTTCTTC
TRBJ1-1 | . | . | TRBV7-9 | CASSPGLRMGEAFF | TGTGCCAGCAGCCCGGGACTTAGGATGGGGGAAGCTTTCTTT
TRBJ1-3 | . | TRBD1 | TRBV5-1 | CASSLGDSSGNTIYF | TGCGCCAGCAGCTTAGGGGACAGCTCTGGAAACACCATATATTTT
TRBJ2-1 | . | TRBD1 | TRBV18 | CASSPPTPGQSNEQFF | TGTGCCAGCTCACCACCGACGCCGGGACAGAGTAATGAGCAGTTCTTC
TRBJ2-5 | . | TRBD2 | TRBV18 | CASSRREGTQYF | TGTGCCAGCTCACGACGGGAGGGGACCCAGTACTTC
TRBJ2-7 | . | TRBD1 | TRBV7-9 | CASSLVAGQGTHEQYF | TGTGCCAGCAGCTTAGTAGCGGGACAGGGGACGCACGAGCAGTACTTC
TRBJ1-2 | . | . | TRBV2 | CASNQPLDSPNGYTF | TGTGCCAGCAACCAACCTCTGGACAGTCCCAATGGCTACACCTTC
TRBJ2-3 | . | TRBD2 | TRBV3-1/TRBV3-2 | CASSQAGGPRTDTQYF | TGTGCCAGCAGCCAAGCGGGGGGGCCTCGCACAGATACGCAGTATTTT
TRBJ1-1 | few | TRBD1 | TRBV10-3 | CAISEQGPMNTEAFF | TGTGCCATCAGTGAACAGGGGCCAATGAACACTGAAGCTTTCTTT
TRBJ2-7 | . | . | TRBV28 | CASSLLNRAISYEQYF | TGTGCCAGCAGTTTATTAAACAGGGCAATCTCCTACGAGCAGTACTTC
TRBJ2-2 | . | TRBD2 | TRBV7-8 | CASSLGVAGGIGELFF | TGTGCCAGCAGCTTAGGTGTAGCGGGGGGTATCGGGGAGCTGTTTTTT
TRBJ1-3 | . | . | TRBV7-8 | CASSLRLTASGNTIYF | TGTGCCAGCAGCCTTCGTTTGACAGCCTCTGGAAACACCATATATTTT
TRBJ1-3 | . | . | TRBV5-8 | CASSFLISGNTIYF | TGTGCCAGCAGTTTTCTGATCTCTGGAAACACCATATATTTT
TRBJ1-5 | . | . | TRBV25-1 | CATQRRQDSNQPQHF | TGTGCCACCCAAAGGCGGCAGGATAGCAATCAGCCCCAGCATTTT
TRBJ2-1 | . | . | TRBV5-8 | CASSLSGVNEQFF | TGTGCCAGCAGCTTAAGTGGGGTCAATGAGCAGTTCTTC
TRBJ1-6 | once | . | TRBV28 | CASSLGQARNSPLHF | TGTGCCAGCAGTTTAGGGCAGGCTCGGAATTCACCCCTCCACTTT
TRBJ1-5 | . | . | TRBV2 | CASSGGGRNQPQHF | TGTGCCAGCAGCGGGGGGGGACGCAATCAGCCCCAGCATTTT
TRBJ2-3 | . | . | TRBV7-2 | CASSPLRGRGQDTQYF | TGTGCCAGCAGCCCCTTACGAGGGCGCGGACAAGATACGCAGTATTTT
TRBJ1-1 | . | TRBD1 | TRBV27 | CASSLAPGGEAFF | TGTGCCAGCAGTTTAGCCCCAGGGGGCGAAGCTTTCTTT
TRBJ1-5 | . | . | TRBV19 | CASKDSYSNQPQHF | TGTGCCAGTAAGGACAGCTATAGCAATCAGCCCCAGCATTTT
TRBJ2-5 | . | TRBD1 | TRBV5-1 | CASTQGGQGVSETQYF | TGCGCCAGCACCCAAGGCGGGCAGGGGGTGTCAGAGACCCAGTACTTC
TRBJ2-7 | . | TRBD1 | TRBV6-1 | CASSVSGTALPYEQYF | TGTGCCAGCAGTGTCTCCGGGACAGCTCTCCCCTACGAGCAGTACTTC
TRBJ1-5 | . | . | TRBV19 | CASIQNSNQPQHF | TGTGCCAGTATTCAGAATAGCAATCAGCCCCAGCATTTT
TRBJ1-1 | . | . | TRBV7-8 | CASSLRRGGHWAFF | TGTGCCAGCAGCTTAAGACGAGGAGGGCACTGGGCTTTCTTT
TRBJ1-4 | . | . | TRBV18 | CASSSDLGEKLFF | TGTGCCAGCTCATCGGACCTAGGTGAAAAACTGTTTTTT
TRBJ2-7 | . | . | TRBV23-1 | CASSRNSVAYEQYF | TGCGCCAGCAGTCGAAATAGCGTGGCCTACGAGCAGTACTTC
TRBJ1-2 | . | . | TRBV27 | CASSFRGYNYGYTF | TGTGCCAGCAGTTTTCGGGGTTACAACTATGGCTACACCTTC
TRBJ1-5 | . | . | TRBV19 | CASSLRGGQPQHF | TGTGCCAGTAGTCTCAGGGGTGGACAGCCCCAGCATTTT
TRBJ1-5 | . | . | TRBV6-5 | CASAPGYSNQPQHF | TGTGCCAGCGCACCGGGTTATAGCAATCAGCCCCAGCATTTT
TRBJ2-3 | . | . | TRBV10-2 | CASIKRWGSTDTQYF | TGCGCCAGCATCAAAAGGTGGGGTAGCACAGATACGCAGTATTTT
TRBJ2-7 | . | . | TRBV5-1 | CASSLNEQYF | TGCGCCAGCAGCTTAAACGAGCAGTACTTC
TRBJ1-3 | few | . | TRBV28 | CAIGTTGNTIYF | TGTGCCATCGGGACAACTGGAAACACCATATATTTT
TRBJ1-2 | . | TRBD1 | TRBV18 | CASSPPYGQGKNYGYTF | TGTGCCAGCTCACCACCATACGGACAGGGGAAGAACTATGGCTACACCTTC